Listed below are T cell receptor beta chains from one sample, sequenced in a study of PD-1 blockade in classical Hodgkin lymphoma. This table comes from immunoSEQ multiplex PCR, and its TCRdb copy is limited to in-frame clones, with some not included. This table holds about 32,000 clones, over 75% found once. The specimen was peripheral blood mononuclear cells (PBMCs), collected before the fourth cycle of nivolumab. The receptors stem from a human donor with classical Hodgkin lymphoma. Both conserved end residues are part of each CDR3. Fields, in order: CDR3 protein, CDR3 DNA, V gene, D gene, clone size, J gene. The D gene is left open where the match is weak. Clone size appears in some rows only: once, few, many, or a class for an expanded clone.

CASSPRGVEQYF,TGTGCCAGCAGCCCCCGAGGGGTCGAGCAGTACTTC,TRBV6-5,NA,NA,TRBJ2-7
CASSQGGGYQPQHF,TGCGCCAGCAGCCAGGGCGGGGGGTATCAGCCCCAGCATTTT,TRBV4-1,NA,NA,TRBJ1-5
CASSDTGSRNQPQHF,TGTGCCAGCAGCGATACAGGGTCTCGGAATCAGCCCCAGCATTTT,TRBV2,NA,NA,TRBJ1-5
CAWSRQSGGYTF,TGTGCCTGGTCCAGACAGTCGGGGGGCTACACCTTC,TRBV30,NA,NA,TRBJ1-2
CASSRTGGVTEKLFF,TGTGCCAGTTCGCGGACAGGGGGGGTTACGGAAAAACTGTTTTTT,TRBV19,TRBD1,NA,TRBJ1-4
CASSYIGPEETQYF,TGTGCCAGCAGTTATATCGGCCCCGAAGAGACCCAGTACTTC,TRBV6-5,NA,few,TRBJ2-5
CASSLGTERSSTEAFF,TGTGCCAGCAGCTTGGGTACAGAGAGATCGAGCACTGAAGCTTTCTTT,TRBV5-8,NA,NA,TRBJ1-1
CASSPQDIAGNTIYF,TGTGCCAGCTCACCACAGGACATTGCTGGAAACACCATATATTTT,TRBV18,NA,NA,TRBJ1-3
CASSLGVEQYF,TGTGCCAGCAGCTTAGGGGTCGAGCAGTACTTC,TRBV11-1,NA,NA,TRBJ2-7
CASSAGSTGELFF,TGTGCCAGCAGTGCCGGGAGCACCGGGGAGCTGTTTTTT,TRBV6-1,NA,NA,TRBJ2-2
CASTTRGAKRAGELFF,TGTGCCAGCACCACCCGGGGGGCGAAAAGGGCCGGGGAGCTGTTTTTT,TRBV27,NA,NA,TRBJ2-2
CASSLDKNTGELFF,TGTGCCAGCAGCTTGGACAAGAACACCGGGGAGCTGTTTTTT,TRBV5-4,NA,NA,TRBJ2-2
CASSFGFPEERNIQYF,TGTGCCAGCAGTTTTGGTTTCCCGGAGGAGAGAAACATTCAGTACTTC,TRBV6-5,NA,NA,TRBJ2-4
CASIGGNTEAFF,TGTGCCAGCATCGGGGGGAACACTGAAGCTTTCTTT,TRBV4-2,NA,NA,TRBJ1-1
CATSREGTGNTIYF,TGTGCCACCAGCAGAGAAGGGACTGGAAACACCATATATTTT,TRBV15,NA,NA,TRBJ1-3
CASSFRHYNEQFF,TGCGCCAGCAGCTTTCGACACTACAATGAGCAGTTCTTC,TRBV5-1,NA,NA,TRBJ2-1
CASRAGQMNTEAFF,TGTGCCAGCAGGGCGGGCCAGATGAACACTGAAGCTTTCTTT,TRBV2,NA,NA,TRBJ1-1
CASSPDLLGGNTIYF,TGTGCCAGCAGCCCCGACCTGTTGGGTGGAAACACCATATATTTT,TRBV6-6,NA,NA,TRBJ1-3
CASSEFGGAYTGELFF,TGCGCCAGCAGTGAGTTCGGGGGGGCCTACACCGGGGAGCTGTTTTTT,TRBV10-1,TRBD2,NA,TRBJ2-2
CASRLTGGYGYTF,TGTGCCAGCAGACTCACAGGGGGCTATGGCTACACCTTC,TRBV6-5,TRBD1,NA,TRBJ1-2
CASSDSNYGYTF,TGCGCCAGCAGTGACAGTAACTATGGCTACACCTTC,TRBV10-1,NA,few,TRBJ1-2
CASSLAWNRGWGQYF,TGTGCCAGCAGCTTAGCCTGGAACAGGGGTTGGGGGCAGTATTTT,TRBV11-3,TRBD1,NA,TRBJ2-3
CASSWGAGYTF,TGTGCCAGCAGTTGGGGGGCTGGCTACACCTTC,TRBV28,NA,NA,TRBJ1-2
CASIAAGFNEQFF,TGTGCCAGCATAGCGGCGGGTTTCAATGAGCAGTTCTTC,TRBV6-5,NA,once,TRBJ2-1
CASSARHSQDTQYF,TGTGCCAGCAGTGCGAGACATTCTCAGGATACGCAGTATTTT,TRBV27,NA,once,TRBJ2-3
CASRPRGDGYTF,TGTGCCAGTAGGCCTCGGGGTGATGGCTACACCTTC,TRBV19,NA,NA,TRBJ1-2
CASSFASGSYEQYF,TGTGCCAGCAGTTTTGCTAGCGGGAGTTACGAGCAGTACTTC,TRBV28,TRBD2,NA,TRBJ2-7
CASSEVQGGTGELFF,TGTGCCAGCAGTGAAGTACAGGGAGGCACCGGGGAGCTGTTTTTT,TRBV2,NA,few,TRBJ2-2
CASPVEVYSNQPQHF,TGTGCCAGTCCCGTCGAGGTGTATAGCAATCAGCCCCAGCATTTT,TRBV6-5,NA,NA,TRBJ1-5
CASSQSRPSNQPQHF,TGTGCCAGCAGCCAATCACGTCCTTCCAATCAGCCCCAGCATTTT,TRBV16,NA,NA,TRBJ1-5
CASSFQGHEQYF,TGTGCCAGCAGTTTCCAGGGCCACGAGCAGTACTTC,TRBV6-8,NA,NA,TRBJ2-7
CASSTPGRANTGELFF,TGTGCCAGCAGTACTCCCGGGAGAGCGAACACCGGGGAGCTGTTTTTT,TRBV28,NA,NA,TRBJ2-2
CATSRGGREINEKLFF,TGTGCCACCAGCAGAGGGGGGCGGGAAATTAATGAAAAACTGTTTTTT,TRBV15,NA,NA,TRBJ1-4
CASSYGTSGSGELFF,TGTGCCAGCAGTTATGGGACTAGCGGGAGCGGGGAGCTGTTTTTT,TRBV6-5,TRBD2,NA,TRBJ2-2
CASGEGPPPSLRHF,TGTGCCAGCGGGGAGGGACCCCCGCCGTCTCTTAGGCATTTT,TRBV27,NA,NA,TRBJ1-5
CASSVDEGSSTDTQYF,TGTGCCAGCAGCGTAGATGAGGGTTCTAGCACAGATACGCAGTATTTT,TRBV9,NA,NA,TRBJ2-3
CASSHGSGSGNIQYF,TGCGCCAGCAGCCATGGTAGCGGGAGTGGAAACATTCAGTACTTC,TRBV4-1,TRBD2,NA,TRBJ2-4
CASIQHKQGAVQPQHF,TGTGCCAGCATCCAGCACAAACAGGGGGCAGTTCAGCCCCAGCATTTT,TRBV28,TRBD1,NA,TRBJ1-5
CAWSVSRPYEQYF,TGTGCCTGGAGTGTATCCAGACCCTACGAGCAGTACTTC,TRBV30,NA,NA,TRBJ2-7
CATSRIWGVQFF,TGTGCCACCAGCAGGATATGGGGAGTACAGTTCTTC,TRBV15,NA,NA,TRBJ2-1